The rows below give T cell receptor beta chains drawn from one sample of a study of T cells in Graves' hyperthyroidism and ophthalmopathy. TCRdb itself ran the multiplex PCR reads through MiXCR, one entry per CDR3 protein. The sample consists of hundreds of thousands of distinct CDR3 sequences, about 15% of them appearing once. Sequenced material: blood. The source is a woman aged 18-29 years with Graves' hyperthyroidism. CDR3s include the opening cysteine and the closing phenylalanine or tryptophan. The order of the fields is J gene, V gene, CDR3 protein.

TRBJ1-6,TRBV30,CAWVDQEAEVNSPLHF
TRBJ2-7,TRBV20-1,CSARDDRRYEQYF
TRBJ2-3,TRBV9,CASSNSRQAFEDTQYF
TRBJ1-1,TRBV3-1,CASSQLRGTNTEAFF
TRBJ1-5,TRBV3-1,CASSQGYGNQPQHF
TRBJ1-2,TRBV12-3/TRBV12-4,CASRLGPNYGYTF
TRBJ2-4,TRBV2,CASTSGSSKNIQYF
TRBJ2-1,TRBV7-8,CASSLVENLSSYNEQFF
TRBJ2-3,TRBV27,CASSLVGLAGLTDTQYF
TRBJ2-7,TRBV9,CASSAFDRGIYEQYF
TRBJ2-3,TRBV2,CASWLGRITDTQYF
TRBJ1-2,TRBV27,CASSLFGGANYGYTF
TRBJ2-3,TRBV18,CASSPTSGVTDTQYF
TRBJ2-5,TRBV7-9,CASSSLIRETQYF
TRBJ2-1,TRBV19,CASSIGEAYNEQFF
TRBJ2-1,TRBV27,CASSIAGREYNEQFF
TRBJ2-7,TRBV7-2,CASSLQTGEAYEQYF
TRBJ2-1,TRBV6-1,CASTRGGDPYEQFF
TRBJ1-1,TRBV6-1,CASSGDPAGTEAFF
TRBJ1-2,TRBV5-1,CASSLGAQGHGYTF